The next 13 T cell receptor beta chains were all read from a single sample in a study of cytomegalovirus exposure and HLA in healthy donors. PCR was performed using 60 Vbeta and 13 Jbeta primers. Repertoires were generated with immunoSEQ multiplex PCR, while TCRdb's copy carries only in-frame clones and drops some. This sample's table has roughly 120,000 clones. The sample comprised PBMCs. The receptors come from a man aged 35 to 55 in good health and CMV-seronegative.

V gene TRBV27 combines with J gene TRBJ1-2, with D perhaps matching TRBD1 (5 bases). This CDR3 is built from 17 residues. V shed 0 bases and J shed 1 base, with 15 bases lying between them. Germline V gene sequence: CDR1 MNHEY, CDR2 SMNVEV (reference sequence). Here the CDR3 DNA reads TGTGCCAGCAGTTTATCGTGGGGGGGGGTTAGTAACTATGGCTACACCTTC. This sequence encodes CASSLSWGGVSNYGYTF.

The CDR3 loop reads CASATSLLSYEQYF. CDR3 sequence (DNA): TGTGCCAGCGCAACATCGCTGCTCTCCTACGAGCAGTACTTC. The chain employs TRBV9 and TRBJ2-7; D is ambiguous. V shed 7 bases and J shed 0 bases, with 14 bases lying between them. This CDR3 spans 14 amino acids. The germline CDR1 and CDR2 sequences are SGDLS and YYNGEE.

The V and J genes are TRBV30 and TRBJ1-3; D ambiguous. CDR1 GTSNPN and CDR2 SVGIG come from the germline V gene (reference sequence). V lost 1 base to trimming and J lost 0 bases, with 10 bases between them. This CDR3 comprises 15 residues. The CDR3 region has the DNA TGTGCCTGGAGTGATCCCGGTAGCTCTGGAAACACCATATATTTT. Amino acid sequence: CAWSDPGSSGNTIYF.

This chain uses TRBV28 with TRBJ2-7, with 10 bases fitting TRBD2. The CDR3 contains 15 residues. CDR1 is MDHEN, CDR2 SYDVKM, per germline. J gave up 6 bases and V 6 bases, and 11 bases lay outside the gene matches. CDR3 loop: CASRPMTSGSSEQYF. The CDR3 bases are TGTGCCAGCAGACCCATGACTAGCGGGTCTAGCGAGCAGTACTTC.

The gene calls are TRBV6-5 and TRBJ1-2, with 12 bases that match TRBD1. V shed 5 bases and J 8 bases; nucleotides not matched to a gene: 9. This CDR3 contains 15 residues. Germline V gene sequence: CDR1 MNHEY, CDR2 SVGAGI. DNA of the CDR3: TGTGCCAGCAGTGTACCGGGACAGGGGGCAGGCGGCTACACCTTC. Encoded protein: CASSVPGQGAGGYTF.

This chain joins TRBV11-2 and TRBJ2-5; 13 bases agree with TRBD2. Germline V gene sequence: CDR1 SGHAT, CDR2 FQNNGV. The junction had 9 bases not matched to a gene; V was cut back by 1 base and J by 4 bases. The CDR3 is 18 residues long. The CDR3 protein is CASSLGTSGSGSGETQYF. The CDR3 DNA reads TGTGCCAGCAGCTTAGGGACTAGCGGGAGCGGTTCCGGAGAGACCCAGTACTTC.

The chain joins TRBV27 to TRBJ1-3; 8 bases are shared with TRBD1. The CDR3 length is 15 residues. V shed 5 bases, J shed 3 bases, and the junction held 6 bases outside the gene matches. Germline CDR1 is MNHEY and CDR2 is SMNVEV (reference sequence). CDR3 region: CASSLQGANGNTIYF. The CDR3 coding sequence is TGTGCCAGCAGTCTCCAGGGGGCGAATGGAAACACCATATATTTT.

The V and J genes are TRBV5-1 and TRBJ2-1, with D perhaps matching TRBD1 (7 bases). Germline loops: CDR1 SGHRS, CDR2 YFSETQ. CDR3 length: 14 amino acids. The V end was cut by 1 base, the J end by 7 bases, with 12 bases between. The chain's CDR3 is CASSLRAGGNEQFF. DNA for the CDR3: TGCGCCAGCAGCTTGCGGGCAGGGGGGAATGAGCAGTTCTTC.

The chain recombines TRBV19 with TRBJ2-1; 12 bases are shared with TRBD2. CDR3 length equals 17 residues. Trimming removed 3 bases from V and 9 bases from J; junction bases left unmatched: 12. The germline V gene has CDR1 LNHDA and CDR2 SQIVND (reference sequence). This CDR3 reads CASSMGLAGTGASEQFF. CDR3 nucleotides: TGTGCCAGTAGTATGGGACTAGCGGGTACTGGAGCTTCTGAGCAGTTCTTC.

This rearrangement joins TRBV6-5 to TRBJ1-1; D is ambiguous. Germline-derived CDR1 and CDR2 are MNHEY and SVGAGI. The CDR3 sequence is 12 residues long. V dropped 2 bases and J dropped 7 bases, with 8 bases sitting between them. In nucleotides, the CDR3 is TGTGCCAGCAGTTACACGGGGTATGAAGCTTTCTTT. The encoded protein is CASSYTGYEAFF.

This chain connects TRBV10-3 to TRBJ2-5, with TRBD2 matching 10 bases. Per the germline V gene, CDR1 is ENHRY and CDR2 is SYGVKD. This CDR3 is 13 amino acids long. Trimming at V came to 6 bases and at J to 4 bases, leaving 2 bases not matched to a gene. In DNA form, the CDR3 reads TGTGCCATCAGCACTAGCGGGGCAGAGACCCAGTACTTC. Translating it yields CAISTSGAETQYF.

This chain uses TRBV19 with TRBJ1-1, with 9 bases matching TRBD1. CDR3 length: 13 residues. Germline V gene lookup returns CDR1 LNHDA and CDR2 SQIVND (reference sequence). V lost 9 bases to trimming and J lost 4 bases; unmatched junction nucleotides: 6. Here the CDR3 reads CASSGQGGTEAFF. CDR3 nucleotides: TGTGCCAGCTCGGGACAGGGAGGCACTGAAGCTTTCTTT.

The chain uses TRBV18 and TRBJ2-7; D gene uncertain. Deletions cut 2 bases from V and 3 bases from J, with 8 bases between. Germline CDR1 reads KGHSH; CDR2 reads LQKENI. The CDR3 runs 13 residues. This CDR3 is CASSPATYYEQYF. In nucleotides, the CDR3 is TGTGCCAGCTCACCAGCCACCTACTACGAGCAGTACTTC.